Following are 5 T cell receptor beta chains from one sample sequenced in a study of T cell repertoires in cytomegalovirus infection. TCRdb recomputed calls from the reads with MiXCR, one row per CDR3 protein. The table records fewer than 200,000 distinct CDR3 sequences, about an eighth of them present only once. The sample taken for sequencing was PBMCs. Every receptor here comes from a human donor in good health (CMV status not recorded). Some clones in this sample may be carry-over from other donors' samples.

This chain uses TRBV10-3 with TRBJ1-6, with TRBD1 matching 8 bases. V lost 2 bases to trimming and J lost 9 bases; unmatched junction nucleotides: 9. Germline loops: CDR1 ENHRY, CDR2 SYGVKD. The CDR3 loop spans 16 amino acids. The CDR3 nucleotides read TGTGCCATCAGTGAGACCGGACAGGGCCCCGGTTCACCCCTCCACTTT. The encoded protein is CAISETGQGPGSPLHF.

The V call is TRBV28, the J call TRBJ2-7; D unresolved. Germline V lookup: CDR1 MDHEN, CDR2 SYDVKM. The germline V and J ends were trimmed by 2 bases and 2 bases, with 7 bases remaining between them. CDR3 length equals 13 residues. The CDR3 loop is CASSLGRTYEQYF. CDR3 coding DNA: TGTGCCAGCAGTTTAGGCCGCACCTACGAGCAGTACTTC. Variable domain in full (rest from reference TRBV28 and TRBJ2-7): DVKVTQSSRYLVKRTGEKVFLECVQDMDHENMFWYRQDPGLGLRLIYFSYDVKMKEKGDIPEGYSVSREKKERFSLILESASTNQTSMYLCASSLGRTYEQYFGPGTRLTVT.

This CDR3 is CSVAAEQFF. DNA for the CDR3: TGCAGCGTTGCCGCTGAGCAGTTCTTC. The V call is TRBV29-1, the J call TRBJ2-1; D uncertain. Per germline, CDR1 SQVTM and CDR2 ANQGSEA. Trimming removed 4 bases from V and 9 bases from J, with 4 bases in between. The CDR3 runs 9 residues.

The chain carries TRBV15 and TRBJ2-1; unclear D gene. The CDR3 has 15 residues. V was pared by 0 bases and J by 1 base, with 7 bases between. The germline gives CDR1 LNHNV, CDR2 YYDKDF (reference sequence). The CDR3 DNA is TGTGCCACCAGCAGAGAGTCCAATTCCTACAATGAGCAGTTCTTC. It translates to CATSRESNSYNEQFF.

This clonotype has a count of ten or more. The V call is TRBV7-9, the J call TRBJ1-2; D is undetermined. CDR1 SEHNR and CDR2 FQNEAQ come from the germline V gene (reference sequence). The CDR3 runs to 15 residues. V shed 3 bases and J shed 0 bases, with 11 bases lying between them. The CDR3 sequence is CASSFIENSNYGYTF. In DNA, the CDR3 is TGTGCCAGCAGCTTTATCGAGAATTCTAACTATGGCTACACCTTC.